This TCR beta chain originates from a study of T cells in Graves' hyperthyroidism and ophthalmopathy. Germline V lookup: CDR1 GTSNPN, CDR2 SVGIG (reference sequence). The CDR3 extends over 12 amino acids. Deletions cut 4 bases from V and 4 bases from J, with 5 bases between. In this sample, this clonotype turned up many times. Researchers amplified the TCR beta CDR3 regions from RNA transcripts. TCR CDR3 underwent first-round RT-PCR with the HTBI primer set. Using its own MiXCR run on the multiplex PCR reads, TCRdb lists one record per CDR3 protein. The sample has around 350,000 distinct CDR3 sequences, 14% seen once.

The source material was blood. The source is a young woman with Graves' ophthalmopathy. This chain connects TRBV30 to TRBJ1-6; no reliable D call. The CDR3 sequence is CAWTGYNSPLHF. The DNA for the CDR3 is TGTGCCTGGACAGGTTATAATTCACCCCTCCACTTT.